By frequency, the clone carrying this TCR beta chain is medium-sized (0.01 to 0.1%). Its antigen remains unidentified. UMI-labeled 5' RACE TRB cDNA libraries were prepared from the cells. TCRdb reprocessed the 5' RACE reads, with one entry per CDR3 protein and no DNA. The table for this sample gives approximately 6,100 distinct CDR3 sequences. This sample stems from a study of CXCR3-negative and CXCR3-positive naive CD8 T cells. Germline lookup yields CDR1 DFQATT and CDR2 SNEGSKA (reference sequence). The CDR3 extends over 18 amino acids. Study-wide results and limits: Both of the naive subsets showed about the same high diversity, but memory CD8+ cells had much less. Comparison of naive cells showed more hydrophobic TRB CDR3s in CXCR3-positive than in CXCR3-negative naive cells. TRBV-TRBJ usage was alike in naive CXCR3-negative and CXCR3-positive cells but differed in memory cells.

The sequence derives from a human donor in good health. Some clones in this sample may be carry-over from other donors' samples. J is TRBJ2-3 and V is TRBV20-1; TCRdb's assignment of TRBD1 cannot be checked, as there is no DNA. Material: naive CXCR3- CD8+ T cells from blood. The subset is: CD45RO-CCR7+CD27+CD95- naive CD8+ T cells lacking CXCR3 (TNR3-). CDR3: CSARFFRDQSPHTDTQYF.